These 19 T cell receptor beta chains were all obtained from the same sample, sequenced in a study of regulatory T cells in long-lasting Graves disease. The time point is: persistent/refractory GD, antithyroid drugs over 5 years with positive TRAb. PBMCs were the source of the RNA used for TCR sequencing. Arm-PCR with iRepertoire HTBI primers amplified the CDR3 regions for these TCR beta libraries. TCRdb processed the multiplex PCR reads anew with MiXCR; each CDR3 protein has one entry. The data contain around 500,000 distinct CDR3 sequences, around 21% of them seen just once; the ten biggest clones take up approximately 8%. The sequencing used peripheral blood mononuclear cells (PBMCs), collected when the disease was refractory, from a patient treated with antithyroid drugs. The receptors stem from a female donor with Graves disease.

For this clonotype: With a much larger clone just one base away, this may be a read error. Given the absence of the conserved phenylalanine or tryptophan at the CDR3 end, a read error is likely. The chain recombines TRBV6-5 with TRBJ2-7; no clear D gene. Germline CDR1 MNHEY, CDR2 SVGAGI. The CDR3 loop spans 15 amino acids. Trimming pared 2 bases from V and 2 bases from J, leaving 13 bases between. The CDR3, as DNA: TGTGCCAGCAGTTACCCTACCCAGCGAGCCTACGAGCAGTACTTG. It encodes CASSYPTQRAYEQYL.

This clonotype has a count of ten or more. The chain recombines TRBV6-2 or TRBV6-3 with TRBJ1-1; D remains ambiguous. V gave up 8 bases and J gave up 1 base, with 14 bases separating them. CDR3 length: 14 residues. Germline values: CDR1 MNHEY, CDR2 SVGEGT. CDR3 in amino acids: CASGLGPRNTEAFF. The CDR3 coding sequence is TGTGCCAGCGGCCTTGGACCCCGGAACACTGAAGCTTTCTTT.

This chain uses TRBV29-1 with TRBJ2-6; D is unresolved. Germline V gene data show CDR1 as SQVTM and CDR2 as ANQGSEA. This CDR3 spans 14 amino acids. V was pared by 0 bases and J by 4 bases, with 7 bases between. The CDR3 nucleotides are TGCAGCGTTGAAGACCCGGCGGGGGCCAACGTCCTGACTTTC. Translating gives CSVEDPAGANVLTF.

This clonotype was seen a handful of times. CDR3 DNA: TGTGCCAGTAGACCAACAGGGGGCAATGGCTACACCTTC. It encodes CASRPTGGNGYTF. The chain joins TRBV19 to TRBJ1-2; TRBD1 matches at 9 bases. Germline V gives CDR1 LNHDA, CDR2 SQIVND (reference sequence). After removal of 6 bases from V and 6 bases from J, the junction contained 5 bases not matched to a gene. The CDR3 runs 13 residues.

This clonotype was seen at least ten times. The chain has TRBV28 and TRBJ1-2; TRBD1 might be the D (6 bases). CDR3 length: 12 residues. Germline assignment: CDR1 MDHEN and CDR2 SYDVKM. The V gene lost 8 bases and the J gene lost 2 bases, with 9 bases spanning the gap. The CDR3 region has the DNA TGTGCCAGCCGGACAGCAAACTATGGCTACACCTTC. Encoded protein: CASRTANYGYTF.

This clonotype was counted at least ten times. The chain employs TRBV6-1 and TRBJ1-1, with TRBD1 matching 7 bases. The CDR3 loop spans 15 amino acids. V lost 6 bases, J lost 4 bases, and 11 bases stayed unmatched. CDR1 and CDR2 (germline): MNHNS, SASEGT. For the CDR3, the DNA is TGTGCCAGCAGACACGGGGACAGTAGGACCACTGAAGCTTTCTTT. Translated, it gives CASRHGDSRTTEAFF.

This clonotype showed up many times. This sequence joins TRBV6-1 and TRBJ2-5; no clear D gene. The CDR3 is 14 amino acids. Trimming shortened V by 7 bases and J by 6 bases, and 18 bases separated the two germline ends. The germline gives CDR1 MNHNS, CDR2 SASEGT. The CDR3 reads CASMQTSTVKTQYF. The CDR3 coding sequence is TGTGCCAGCATGCAGACGTCTACGGTGAAGACCCAGTACTTC.

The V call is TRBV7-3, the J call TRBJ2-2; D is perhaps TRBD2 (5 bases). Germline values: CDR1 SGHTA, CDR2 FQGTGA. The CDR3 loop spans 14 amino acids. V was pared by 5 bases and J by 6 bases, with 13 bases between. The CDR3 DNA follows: TGTGCCAGCAGCCCATCGGGGTTATCCGGGGAGCTGTTTTTT. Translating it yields CASSPSGLSGELFF.

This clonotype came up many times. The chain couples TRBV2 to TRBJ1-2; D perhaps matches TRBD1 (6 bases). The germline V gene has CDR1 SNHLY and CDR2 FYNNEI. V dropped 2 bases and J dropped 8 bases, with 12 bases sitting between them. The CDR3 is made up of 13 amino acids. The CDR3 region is CASSEPGARGYTF. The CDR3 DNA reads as TGTGCCAGCAGTGAACCGGGGGCGCGGGGCTACACCTTC.

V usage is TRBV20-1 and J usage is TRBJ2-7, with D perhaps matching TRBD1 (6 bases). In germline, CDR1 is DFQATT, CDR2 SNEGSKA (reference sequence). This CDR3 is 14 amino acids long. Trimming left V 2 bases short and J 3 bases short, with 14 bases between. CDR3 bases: TGCAGTGCTAGAAGAAGACAGGACCTCTACGAGCAGTACTTC. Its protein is CSARRRQDLYEQYF.

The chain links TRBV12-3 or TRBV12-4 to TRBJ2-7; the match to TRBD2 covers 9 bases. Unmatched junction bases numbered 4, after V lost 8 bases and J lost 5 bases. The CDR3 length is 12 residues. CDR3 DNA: TGTGCCAGCCTAGCGGGAAATAACGAGCAGTACTTC. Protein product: CASLAGNNEQYF.

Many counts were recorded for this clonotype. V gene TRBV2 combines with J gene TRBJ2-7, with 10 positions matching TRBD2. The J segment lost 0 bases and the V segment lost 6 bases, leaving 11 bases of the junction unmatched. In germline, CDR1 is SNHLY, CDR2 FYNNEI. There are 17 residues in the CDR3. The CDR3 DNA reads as TGTGCCAGCAGCGGTGGAAGGACTAGCGGTAGCTCCTACGAGCAGTACTTC. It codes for CASSGGRTSGSSYEQYF. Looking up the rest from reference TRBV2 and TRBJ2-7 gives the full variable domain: EPEVTQTPSHQVTQMGQEVILRCVPISNHLYFYWYRQILGQKVEFLVSFYNNEISEKSEIFDDQFSVERPDGSNFTLKIRSTKLEDSAMYFCASSGGRTSGSSYEQYFGPGTRLTVT.

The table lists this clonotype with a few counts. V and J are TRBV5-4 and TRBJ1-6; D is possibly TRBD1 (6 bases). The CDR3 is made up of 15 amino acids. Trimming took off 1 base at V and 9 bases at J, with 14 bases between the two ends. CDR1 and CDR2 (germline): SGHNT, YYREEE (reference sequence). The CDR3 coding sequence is TGTGCCAGCAGCTTGCGAGGGAAAGGGGGTTCACCCCTCCACTTT. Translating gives CASSLRGKGGSPLHF.

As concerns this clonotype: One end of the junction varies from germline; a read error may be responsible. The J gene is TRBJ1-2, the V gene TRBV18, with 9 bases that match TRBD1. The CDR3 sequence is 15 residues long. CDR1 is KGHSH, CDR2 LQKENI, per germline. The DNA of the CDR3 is TGTGCCAGCTTCGGGCCCGGAGGACAGGGGTTTGACTACGCCTTC. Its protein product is CASFGPGGQGFDYAF.

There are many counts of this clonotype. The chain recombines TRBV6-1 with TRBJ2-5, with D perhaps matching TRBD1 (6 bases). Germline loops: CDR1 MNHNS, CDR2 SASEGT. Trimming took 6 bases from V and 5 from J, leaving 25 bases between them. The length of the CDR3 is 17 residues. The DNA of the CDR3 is TGTGCCAGCAGAGGGACACTGCCGTTCAGGGGCCCGGAGACCCAGTACTTC. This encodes CASRGTLPFRGPETQYF.

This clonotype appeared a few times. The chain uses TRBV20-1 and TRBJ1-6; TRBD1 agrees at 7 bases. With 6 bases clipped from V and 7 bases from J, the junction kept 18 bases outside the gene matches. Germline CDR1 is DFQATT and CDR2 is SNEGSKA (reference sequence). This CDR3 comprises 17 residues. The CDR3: CSATPGGLGRRNSPLHF. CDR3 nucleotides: TGCAGTGCCACTCCAGGGGGGCTGGGGCGCCGGAATTCACCCCTCCACTTT.

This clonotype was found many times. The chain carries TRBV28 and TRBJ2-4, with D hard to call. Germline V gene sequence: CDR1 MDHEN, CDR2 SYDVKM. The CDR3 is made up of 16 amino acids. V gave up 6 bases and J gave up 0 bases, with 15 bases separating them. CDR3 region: CASSPRTFLAKNIQYF. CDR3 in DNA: TGTGCCAGCAGCCCGCGGACCTTCTTAGCCAAAAACATTCAGTACTTC.

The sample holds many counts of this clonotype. The DNA for the CDR3 is TGTGCCAGCAGCCCACAAGAAGCCGACTATGGCTACACCTTC. It yields the protein CASSPQEADYGYTF. The chain uses TRBV11-2 and TRBJ1-2, with unresolved D. Trimming took 5 bases from V and 3 from J, leaving 13 bases between them. Germline-derived CDR1 and CDR2 are SGHAT and FQNNGV. This CDR3 has 14 amino acids.

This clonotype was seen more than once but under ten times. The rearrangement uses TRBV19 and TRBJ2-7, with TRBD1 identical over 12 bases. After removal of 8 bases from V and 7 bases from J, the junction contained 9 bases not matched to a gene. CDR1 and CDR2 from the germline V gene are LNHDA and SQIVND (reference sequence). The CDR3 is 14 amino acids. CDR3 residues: CASAHRDRGLEQYF. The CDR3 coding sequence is TGTGCCAGTGCACACCGGGACAGGGGGCTTGAGCAGTACTTC.